This is a list of T cell receptor beta chains from one sample in a study of PD-L1 blockade in urothelial cancer. The table came from immunoSEQ multiplex PCR; TCRdb's copy has only in-frame clones and leaves some out. The sample yields some 100,000 clones, about 91% seen once. The input for sequencing was PBMCs, taken around atezolizumab (anti-PD-L1) treatment. These receptors all come from a woman of 80 years or more with urothelial cancer. Each CDR3 is given with its conserved first and last residue. D genes are given only for firm matches. Clone size is given for some rows only: seen once, a few or many times, or a class if the clone is expanded.

CASSLPTDEKLFF	TGTGCCAGCAGCTTACCGACAGATGAAAAACTGTTTTTT	.	.	TRBV5-5	TRBJ1-4
CASRALGLAGIRDTQYF	TGTGCCAGCAGGGCCCTCGGACTAGCGGGAATCAGAGATACGCAGTATTTT	.	TRBD2	TRBV27	TRBJ2-3
CASSLPYAEGFQEYF	TGTGCCAGTAGTCTCCCTTATGCGGAGGGGTTTCAGGAGTACTTC	.	.	TRBV19	TRBJ2-7
CASSRDRSNTEAFF	TGTGCCAGCAGCCGGGACAGATCTAACACTGAAGCTTTCTTT	.	TRBD1	TRBV7-2	TRBJ1-1
CASSPRTSGSEETQYF	TGTGCCAGCAGCCCCAGGACTAGCGGGAGCGAAGAGACCCAGTACTTC	.	TRBD2	TRBV7-6	TRBJ2-5
CASSIRVGDRGDYGYTF	TGTGCCAGTAGTATACGCGTAGGGGACAGGGGCGACTATGGCTACACCTTC	.	TRBD1	TRBV19	TRBJ1-2
CASSNPLARAGELFF	TGTGCCAGCAGCAATCCCCTGGCTCGGGCCGGGGAGCTGTTTTTT	.	.	TRBV7-3	TRBJ2-2
CASSLGRVSPGNTIYF	TGTGCCAGCAGCTTGGGGCGGGTATCCCCTGGAAACACCATATATTTT	.	.	TRBV5-6	TRBJ1-3
CASSSRQGSGYTF	TGTGCCAGCTCATCCCGACAGGGATCTGGCTACACCTTC	.	TRBD1	TRBV18	TRBJ1-2
CASSGTGTGRHF	TGTGCCAGCAGTGGTACCGGGACAGGGAGGCACTTC	.	TRBD1	TRBV6-1	TRBJ2-7
CASSLLGTVKGDEQFF	TGTGCCAGCAGCTTACTTGGGACAGTAAAGGGGGATGAGCAGTTCTTC	.	TRBD1	TRBV5-4	TRBJ2-1
CASSPRDRGFTEAFF	TGCGCCAGCAGCCCCCGGGACAGGGGGTTCACTGAAGCTTTCTTT	.	TRBD1	TRBV5-1	TRBJ1-1
CASSPGQGYRLFF	TGTGCCAGCAGTCCGGGACAGGGTTATCGACTGTTTTTT	once	TRBD1	TRBV28	TRBJ1-4
CASSLEQGKEKLFF	TGCGCCAGCAGCTTGGAACAGGGAAAAGAAAAACTGTTTTTT	.	.	TRBV5-1	TRBJ1-4
CASSHHSGTRYNEQFF	TGCGCCAGCAGCCACCATTCGGGGACACGGTACAATGAGCAGTTCTTC	.	.	TRBV4-1	TRBJ2-1
CASSVEIKNTEAFF	TGTGCCAGCAGCGTGGAGATAAAGAACACTGAAGCTTTCTTT	.	.	TRBV9	TRBJ1-1
CAISDSGRQFNEQYF	TGTGCCATCAGTGATAGTGGTAGACAGTTCAACGAGCAGTACTTC	.	.	TRBV10-3	TRBJ2-7
CASSLGLAGAYEQYF	TGTGCCAGCAGCCTGGGACTAGCGGGAGCCTACGAGCAGTACTTC	.	TRBD2	TRBV7-3	TRBJ2-7
CASNRDTGAYEQYF	TGTGCCAGCAACCGGGACACTGGAGCCTACGAGCAGTACTTC	.	.	TRBV7-2	TRBJ2-7
CASSQRLAAVAYNEQFF	TGTGCCAGCAGCCAACGGCTAGCGGCTGTAGCCTACAATGAGCAGTTCTTC	few	TRBD2	TRBV4-2	TRBJ2-1
CASSPYEGTNTEAFF	TGTGCCAGCTCACCCTATGAGGGTACCAACACTGAAGCTTTCTTT	.	.	TRBV18	TRBJ1-1
CASSLEGRAVYGYTF	TGCGCCAGCAGCTTGGAGGGCAGGGCTGTCTATGGCTACACCTTC	once	.	TRBV5-1	TRBJ1-2
CATSRDQGVGQPQHF	TGTGCCACCAGCAGAGATCAGGGGGTCGGTCAGCCCCAGCATTTT	.	TRBD1	TRBV15	TRBJ1-5
CASSQGGLNTEAFF	TGTGCCAGCAGCCAGGGCGGGCTGAACACTGAAGCTTTCTTT	.	.	TRBV4-2	TRBJ1-1
CASSSRLNSNEKLFF	TGTGCCAGCAGCTCCCGACTAAACTCAAATGAAAAACTGTTTTTT	.	.	TRBV28	TRBJ1-4
CASISGLAVLNEQFF	TGTGCCAGCATCTCGGGACTAGCGGTATTAAATGAGCAGTTCTTC	.	TRBD2	TRBV9	TRBJ2-1
CASSLGSQGASSYEQYF	TGTGCCAGCAGTTTAGGGTCCCAAGGAGCATCTTCCTACGAGCAGTACTTC	.	.	TRBV27	TRBJ2-7
CASSPDINEQFF	TGCGCCAGCAGTCCCGACATCAATGAGCAGTTCTTC	.	.	TRBV4-1	TRBJ2-1
CASTRDRVNTEAFF	TGTGCCAGTACCCGGGACAGAGTGAACACTGAAGCTTTCTTT	.	TRBD1	TRBV19	TRBJ1-1
CATRTGMNTEAFF	TGTGCCACCCGGACAGGTATGAACACTGAAGCTTTCTTT	.	TRBD1	TRBV19	TRBJ1-1
CASSPGLAGDGRENEQFF	TGCGCCAGCAGCCCGGGACTAGCGGGAGACGGGCGGGAGAATGAGCAGTTCTTC	.	TRBD2	TRBV5-1	TRBJ2-1
CASSTAQGTNTIYF	TGCGCCAGCAGCACGGCCCAGGGGACAAACACCATATATTTT	.	.	TRBV5-1	TRBJ1-3
CASSTPGGAIYNEQFF	TGTGCCAGCAGCACCCCGGGGGGCGCCATATACAATGAGCAGTTCTTC	.	.	TRBV11-1	TRBJ2-1
CASSDPRGPNYGYTF	TGCGCCAGCAGCGACCCCAGGGGGCCGAACTATGGCTACACCTTC	.	TRBD1	TRBV5-1	TRBJ1-2
CATSAYSGRASSYEQYF	TGTGCCACCAGCGCATACTCGGGCAGGGCGAGCTCCTACGAGCAGTACTTC	.	.	TRBV15	TRBJ2-7
CASSSSGRRQETQYF	TGTGCCAGCAGTTCTAGCGGGAGAAGGCAAGAGACCCAGTACTTC	.	TRBD2	TRBV28	TRBJ2-5
CASSLRRDGNEQFF	TGTGCCAGCAGTTTAAGGAGGGACGGCAATGAGCAGTTCTTC	.	.	TRBV6-5	TRBJ2-1
CASSLGSMSGRASYEQYF	TGTGCCAGCAGCTTAGGTTCGATGAGCGGGAGGGCCTCCTACGAGCAGTACTTC	.	TRBD2	TRBV7-8	TRBJ2-7
CASSDRGRHNEQFF	TGTGCCAGCAGTGACAGGGGGCGACATAATGAGCAGTTCTTC	.	TRBD1	TRBV25-1	TRBJ2-1
CASSPSGLSGNTIYF	TGTGCCAGCAGCCCATCGGGACTCTCTGGAAACACCATATATTTT	few	.	TRBV7-7	TRBJ1-3
CASSSGLAGGYEQYF	TGCGCCAGCAGCTCCGGACTAGCGGGAGGATACGAGCAGTACTTC	.	TRBD2	TRBV5-1	TRBJ2-7
CASSEELPAYEQYF	TGTGCCAGCAGTGAAGAACTACCCGCCTACGAGCAGTACTTC	.	.	TRBV6-1	TRBJ2-7
CASSDTSGSYEQYF	TGCGCCAGCAGCGACACTAGCGGGAGCTACGAGCAGTACTTC	.	TRBD2	TRBV5-1	TRBJ2-7